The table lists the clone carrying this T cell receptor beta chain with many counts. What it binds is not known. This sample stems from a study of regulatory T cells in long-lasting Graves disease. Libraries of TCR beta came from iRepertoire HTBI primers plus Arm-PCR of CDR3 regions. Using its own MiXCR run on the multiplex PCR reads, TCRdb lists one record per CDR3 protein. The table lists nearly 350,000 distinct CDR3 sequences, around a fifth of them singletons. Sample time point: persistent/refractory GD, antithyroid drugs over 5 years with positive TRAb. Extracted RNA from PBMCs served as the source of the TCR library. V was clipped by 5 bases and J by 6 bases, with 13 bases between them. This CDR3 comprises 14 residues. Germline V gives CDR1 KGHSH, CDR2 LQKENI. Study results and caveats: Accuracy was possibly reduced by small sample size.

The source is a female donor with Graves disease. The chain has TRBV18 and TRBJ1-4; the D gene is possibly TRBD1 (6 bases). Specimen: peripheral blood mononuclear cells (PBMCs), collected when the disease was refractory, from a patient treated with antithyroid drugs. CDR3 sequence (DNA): TGTGCCAGCTCATCCACAGGGAAGGATGAAAAACTGTTTTTT. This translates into CASSSTGKDEKLFF.